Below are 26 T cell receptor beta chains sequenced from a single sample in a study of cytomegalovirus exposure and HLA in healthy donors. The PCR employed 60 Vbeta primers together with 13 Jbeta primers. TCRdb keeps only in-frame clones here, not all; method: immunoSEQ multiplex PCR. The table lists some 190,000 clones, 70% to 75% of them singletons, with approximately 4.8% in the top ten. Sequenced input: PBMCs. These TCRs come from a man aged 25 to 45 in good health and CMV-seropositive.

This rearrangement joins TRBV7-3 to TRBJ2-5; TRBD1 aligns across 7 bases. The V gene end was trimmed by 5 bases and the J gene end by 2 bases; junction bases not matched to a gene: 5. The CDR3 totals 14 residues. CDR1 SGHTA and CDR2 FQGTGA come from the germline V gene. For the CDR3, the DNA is TGTGCCAGCAGCCCCCAGGGGGATCAAGAGACCCAGTACTTC. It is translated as CASSPQGDQETQYF.

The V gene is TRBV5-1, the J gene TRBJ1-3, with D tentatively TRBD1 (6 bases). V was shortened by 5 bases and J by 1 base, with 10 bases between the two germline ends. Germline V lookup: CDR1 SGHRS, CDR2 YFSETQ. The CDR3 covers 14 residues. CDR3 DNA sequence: TGCGCCAGCAGAAGCGGACAGTCTGGAAACACCATATATTTT. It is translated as CASRSGQSGNTIYF.

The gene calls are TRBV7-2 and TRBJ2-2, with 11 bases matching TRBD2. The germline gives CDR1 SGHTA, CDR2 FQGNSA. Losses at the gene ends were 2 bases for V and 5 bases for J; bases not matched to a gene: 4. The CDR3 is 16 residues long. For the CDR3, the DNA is TGTGCCAGCAGCTTACTAGCGGGGGGAGTTACCGGGGAGCTGTTTTTT. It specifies CASSLLAGGVTGELFF.

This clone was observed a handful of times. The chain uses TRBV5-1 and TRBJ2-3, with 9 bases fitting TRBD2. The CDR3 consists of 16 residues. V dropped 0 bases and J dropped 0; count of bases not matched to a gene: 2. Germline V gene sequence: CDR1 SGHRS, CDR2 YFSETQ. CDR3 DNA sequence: TGCGCCAGCAGCTTGGATACTAGCGGGAGCACAGATACGCAGTATTTT. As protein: CASSLDTSGSTDTQYF.

The CDR3 DNA is TGTGCCAGCAGCCCGCGGGGAGGGGGAGGAGATACGCAGTATTTT. Its translation is CASSPRGGGGDTQYF. The chain combines TRBV7-6 with TRBJ2-3; maybe TRBD2 (7 bases). Trimming stripped 5 bases from V and 5 bases from J, with 17 bases between. CDR1 and CDR2 from the germline V gene are SGHVS and FNYEAQ. CDR3 size: 15 residues.

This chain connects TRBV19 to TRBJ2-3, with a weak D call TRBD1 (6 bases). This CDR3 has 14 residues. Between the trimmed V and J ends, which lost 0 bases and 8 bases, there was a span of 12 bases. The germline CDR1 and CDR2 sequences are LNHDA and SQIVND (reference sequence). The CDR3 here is CASSIEQGVGTQYF. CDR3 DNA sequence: TGTGCCAGTAGTATAGAACAGGGTGTGGGTACGCAGTATTTT.

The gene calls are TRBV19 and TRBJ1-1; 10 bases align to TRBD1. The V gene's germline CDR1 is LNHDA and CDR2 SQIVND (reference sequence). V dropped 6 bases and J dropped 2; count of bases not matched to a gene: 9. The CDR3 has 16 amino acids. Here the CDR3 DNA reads TGTGCCAGTAGAGGGTGGACAGGGGGGAAAAACACTGAAGCTTTCTTT. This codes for CASRGWTGGKNTEAFF.

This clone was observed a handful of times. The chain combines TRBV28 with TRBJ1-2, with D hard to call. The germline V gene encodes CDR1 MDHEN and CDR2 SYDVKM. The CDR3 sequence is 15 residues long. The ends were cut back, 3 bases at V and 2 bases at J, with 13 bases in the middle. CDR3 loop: CASSLRPNRNYGYTF. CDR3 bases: TGTGCCAGCAGTTTGCGTCCGAATCGCAACTATGGCTACACCTTC.

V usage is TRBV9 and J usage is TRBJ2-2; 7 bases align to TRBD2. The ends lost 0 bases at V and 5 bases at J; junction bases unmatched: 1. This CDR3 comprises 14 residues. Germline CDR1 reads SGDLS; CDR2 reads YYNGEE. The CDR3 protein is CASSVDGGTGELFF. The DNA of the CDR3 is TGTGCCAGCAGCGTAGACGGGGGGACCGGGGAGCTGTTTTTT.

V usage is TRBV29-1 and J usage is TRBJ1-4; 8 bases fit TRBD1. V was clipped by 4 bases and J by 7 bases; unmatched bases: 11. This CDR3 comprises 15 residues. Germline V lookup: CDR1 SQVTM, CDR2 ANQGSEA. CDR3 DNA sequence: TGCAGCGTTGGGGAAGACGGGACAGGCCGTGAAAAACTGTTTTTT. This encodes CSVGEDGTGREKLFF.

The CDR3 DNA reads TGTGCCAGCACCGAGGACAGTCCCTCCTACGAGCAGTACTTC. Amino acid sequence: CASTEDSPSYEQYF. J is TRBJ2-7 and V is TRBV7-2; a weak D match, TRBD1 (6 bases). Germline CDR1 reads SGHTA; CDR2 reads FQGNSA. CDR3 size: 14 residues. V was shortened by 7 bases and J by 0 bases, with 13 bases between the two germline ends.

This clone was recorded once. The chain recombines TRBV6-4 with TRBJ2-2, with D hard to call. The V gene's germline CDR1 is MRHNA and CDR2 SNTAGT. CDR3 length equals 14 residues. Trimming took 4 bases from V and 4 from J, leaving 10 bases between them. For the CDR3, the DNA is TGTGCCAGCAGTGGGGCTTTCCTCACCGGGGAGCTGTTTTTT. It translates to CASSGAFLTGELFF.

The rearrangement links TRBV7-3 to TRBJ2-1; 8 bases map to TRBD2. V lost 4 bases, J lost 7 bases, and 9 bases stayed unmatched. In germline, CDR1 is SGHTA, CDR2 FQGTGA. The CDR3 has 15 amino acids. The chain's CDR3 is CASSYRAGVGNEQFF. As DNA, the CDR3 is TGTGCCAGCAGCTATAGAGCGGGAGTGGGGAATGAGCAGTTCTTC.

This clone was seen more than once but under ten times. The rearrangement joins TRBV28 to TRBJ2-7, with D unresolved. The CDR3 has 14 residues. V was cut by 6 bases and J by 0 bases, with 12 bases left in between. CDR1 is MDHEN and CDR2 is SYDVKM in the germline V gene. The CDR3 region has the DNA TGTGCCAGCAGCGGCGGCGGAAGCTCCTACGAGCAGTACTTC. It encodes CASSGGGSSYEQYF.

The CDR3 DNA sequence: TGTGCCAGCAGCTTACCCGGACAGCACAACACCATATATTTT. Translation gives CASSLPGQHNTIYF. The V gene is TRBV5-6, the J gene TRBJ1-3; D perhaps matches TRBD1 (6 bases). Trimming shortened V by 2 bases and J by 7 bases, and 13 bases separated the two germline ends. This CDR3 spans 14 amino acids. Germline V gene sequence: CDR1 SGHDT, CDR2 YYEEEE.

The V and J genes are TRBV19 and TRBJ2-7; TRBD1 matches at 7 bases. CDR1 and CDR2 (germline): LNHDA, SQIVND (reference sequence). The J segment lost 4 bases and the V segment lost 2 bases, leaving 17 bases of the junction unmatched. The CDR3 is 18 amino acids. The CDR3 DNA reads TGTGCCAGTAGTATAAATGTGGGGACACACCGGGACAGATACGAGCAGTACTTC. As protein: CASSINVGTHRDRYEQYF.

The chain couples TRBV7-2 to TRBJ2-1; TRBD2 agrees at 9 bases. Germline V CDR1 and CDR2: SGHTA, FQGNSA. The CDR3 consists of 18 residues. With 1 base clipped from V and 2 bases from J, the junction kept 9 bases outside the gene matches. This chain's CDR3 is CASSLGLLGGRAYNEQFF. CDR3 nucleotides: TGTGCCAGCAGCTTAGGGTTGCTTGGCGGGAGGGCCTACAATGAGCAGTTCTTC.

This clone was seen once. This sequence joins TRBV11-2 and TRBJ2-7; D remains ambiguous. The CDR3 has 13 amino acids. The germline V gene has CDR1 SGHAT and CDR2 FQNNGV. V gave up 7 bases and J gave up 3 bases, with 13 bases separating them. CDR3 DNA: TGTGCCAGCAACTACACCCCCCGCTACGAGCAGTACTTC. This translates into CASNYTPRYEQYF.

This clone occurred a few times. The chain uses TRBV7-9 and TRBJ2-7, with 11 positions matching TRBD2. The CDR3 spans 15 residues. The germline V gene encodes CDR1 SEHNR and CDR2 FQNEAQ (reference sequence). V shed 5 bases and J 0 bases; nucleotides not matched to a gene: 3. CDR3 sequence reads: CASSPTSGSSYEQYF. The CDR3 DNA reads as TGTGCCAGCAGCCCTACTAGCGGGAGCTCCTACGAGCAGTACTTC.

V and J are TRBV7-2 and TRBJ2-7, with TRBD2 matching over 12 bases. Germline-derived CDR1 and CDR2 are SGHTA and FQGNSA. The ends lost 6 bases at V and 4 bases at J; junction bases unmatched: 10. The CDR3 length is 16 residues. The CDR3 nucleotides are TGTGCCAGCAGTTCCAGACTAGCGGGAGACGGGTACGAGCAGTACTTC. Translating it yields CASSSRLAGDGYEQYF.

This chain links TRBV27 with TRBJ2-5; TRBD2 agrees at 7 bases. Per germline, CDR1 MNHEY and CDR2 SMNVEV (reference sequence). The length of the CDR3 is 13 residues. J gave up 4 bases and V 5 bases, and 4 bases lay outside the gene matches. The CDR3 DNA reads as TGTGCCAGCAGTCGGACTAGGGGAGAGACCCAGTACTTC. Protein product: CASSRTRGETQYF.

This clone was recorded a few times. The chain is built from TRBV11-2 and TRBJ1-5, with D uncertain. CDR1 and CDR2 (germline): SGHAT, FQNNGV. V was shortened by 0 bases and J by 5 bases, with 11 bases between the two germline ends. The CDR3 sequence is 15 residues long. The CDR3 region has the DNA TGTGCCAGCAGCTTAGATACGGGTGATCATCAGCCCCAGCATTTT. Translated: CASSLDTGDHQPQHF.

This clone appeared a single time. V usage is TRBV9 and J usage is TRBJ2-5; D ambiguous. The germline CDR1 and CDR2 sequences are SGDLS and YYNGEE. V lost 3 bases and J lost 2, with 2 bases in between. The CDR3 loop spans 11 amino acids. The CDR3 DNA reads TGTGCCAGCAGCGCACAAGAGACCCAGTACTTC. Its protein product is CASSAQETQYF.

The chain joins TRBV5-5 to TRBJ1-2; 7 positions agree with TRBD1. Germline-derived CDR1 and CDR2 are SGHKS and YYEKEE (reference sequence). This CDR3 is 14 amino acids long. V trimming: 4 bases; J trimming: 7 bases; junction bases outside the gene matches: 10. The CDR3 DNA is TGTGCCAGCAGCGACCGACAGGGTGGGGGTGGCTACACCTTC. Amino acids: CASSDRQGGGGYTF.

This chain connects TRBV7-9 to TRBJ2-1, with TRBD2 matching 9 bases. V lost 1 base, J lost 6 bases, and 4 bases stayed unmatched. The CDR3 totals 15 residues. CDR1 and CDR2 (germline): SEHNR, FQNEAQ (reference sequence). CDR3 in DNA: TGTGCCAGCAGCTTAGTGCTAGCGGGATCCAATGAGCAGTTCTTC. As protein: CASSLVLAGSNEQFF.

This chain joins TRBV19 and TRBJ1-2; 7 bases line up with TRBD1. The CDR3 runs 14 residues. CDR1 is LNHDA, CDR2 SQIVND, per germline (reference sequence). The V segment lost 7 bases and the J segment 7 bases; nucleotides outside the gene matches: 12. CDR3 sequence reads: CASKRDRGYSGYTF. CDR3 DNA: TGTGCCAGTAAGAGGGACAGAGGTTACTCTGGCTACACCTTC.